The rows below give T cell receptor beta chains drawn from one sample of a study of shared clonotypes between healthy human individuals. Libraries were prepared by immunoSEQ multiplex PCR; TCRdb keeps only in-frame clonotypes and omits some of them. The repertoire consists of about 1.1 million clones, with 78% occurring once and the leading ten covering 0.52%. Sample: memory CD4+ T cells from PBMCs. All receptors come from a man between 18 and 35 years old in good health. Some clones in this sample may be carry-over from other donors' samples. CDR3s include the opening cysteine and the closing phenylalanine or tryptophan. Each record gives: CDR3 protein, CDR3 DNA, D gene, J gene, clone size, V gene. The D gene is left open where the match is weak. Clone size, where shown, is once, few, many, or a class for clones that have expanded.

CDR3 protein: CASSRGQGNGYTF
CDR3 DNA: TGTGCCAGCAGCCGGGGACAGGGAAATGGCTACACCTTC
D gene: TRBD1
J gene: TRBJ1-2
clone size: .
V gene: TRBV2

CDR3 protein: CAWSLGPRTEAFF
CDR3 DNA: TGTGCCTGGAGTCTGGGACCGAGGACTGAAGCTTTCTTT
D gene: .
J gene: TRBJ1-1
clone size: few
V gene: TRBV30

CDR3 protein: CASSTGIQETQYF
CDR3 DNA: TGTGCCAGCAGTACAGGGATCCAAGAGACCCAGTACTTC
D gene: .
J gene: TRBJ2-5
clone size: many
V gene: TRBV9

CDR3 protein: CASSPPGWAHIPSENTEAFF
CDR3 DNA: TGCGCCAGCAGCCCCCCCGGCTGGGCCCACATACCTTCGGAGAACACTGAAGCTTTCTTT
D gene: .
J gene: TRBJ1-1
clone size: few
V gene: TRBV5-1

CDR3 protein: CACPSRSSDYTGELFF
CDR3 DNA: TGTGCCTGCCCTTCGCGATCTAGCGACTACACCGGGGAGCTGTTTTTT
D gene: .
J gene: TRBJ2-2
clone size: .
V gene: TRBV30

CDR3 protein: CASSFMAPTGGETQYF
CDR3 DNA: TGTGCCAGCAGCTTTATGGCACCTACTGGGGGAGAGACCCAGTACTTC
D gene: .
J gene: TRBJ2-5
clone size: few
V gene: TRBV7-6

CDR3 protein: CASSLDGSRAVF
CDR3 DNA: TGTGCCAGCAGCTTAGACGGTTCTCGGGCAGTATTT
D gene: .
J gene: TRBJ2-3
clone size: .
V gene: TRBV7-9

CDR3 protein: CASSEAGTQYF
CDR3 DNA: TGTGCCAGCAGTGAAGCGGGAACGCAGTATTTT
D gene: .
J gene: TRBJ2-3
clone size: .
V gene: TRBV2

CDR3 protein: CASSFNSGANVLTF
CDR3 DNA: TGTGCCAGCAGCTTCAACTCTGGGGCCAACGTCCTGACTTTC
D gene: .
J gene: TRBJ2-6
clone size: .
V gene: TRBV7-9

CDR3 protein: CATGVGASGELFF
CDR3 DNA: TGCGCCACCGGAGTGGGGGCATCGGGGGAGCTGTTTTTT
D gene: .
J gene: TRBJ2-2
clone size: .
V gene: TRBV5-1

CDR3 protein: CASSQVDLISLGEQYF
CDR3 DNA: TGCGCCAGCAGCCAAGTCGACCTGATAAGCCTTGGGGAGCAGTACTTC
D gene: .
J gene: TRBJ2-7
clone size: .
V gene: TRBV4-1

CDR3 protein: CASSGTGTQETQYF
CDR3 DNA: TGCGCCAGCAGCGGAACCGGGACCCAAGAGACCCAGTACTTC
D gene: .
J gene: TRBJ2-5
clone size: .
V gene: TRBV5-1

CDR3 protein: CASSLLGTDTQYF
CDR3 DNA: TGCGCCAGCAGCTTACTCGGAACAGATACGCAGTATTTT
D gene: .
J gene: TRBJ2-3
clone size: .
V gene: TRBV5-1

CDR3 protein: CASSAGAYEQYF
CDR3 DNA: TGTGCCAGTAGTGCCGGGGCCTACGAGCAGTACTTC
D gene: .
J gene: TRBJ2-7
clone size: .
V gene: TRBV19

CDR3 protein: CSVEGQRTSGYNEQFF
CDR3 DNA: TGCAGCGTTGAAGGACAGAGGACTAGCGGCTACAATGAGCAGTTCTTC
D gene: TRBD2
J gene: TRBJ2-1
clone size: many
V gene: TRBV29-1

CDR3 protein: CASSPRTGQGDGYTF
CDR3 DNA: TGTGCCAGCTCACCACGTACGGGACAGGGGGATGGCTACACCTTC
D gene: TRBD1
J gene: TRBJ1-2
clone size: .
V gene: TRBV18

CDR3 protein: CASRPGTGAYEQYF
CDR3 DNA: TGCGCCAGCAGACCCGGGACAGGGGCCTACGAGCAGTACTTC
D gene: TRBD1
J gene: TRBJ2-7
clone size: .
V gene: TRBV4-1

CDR3 protein: CASSQDRGLEQYF
CDR3 DNA: TGTGCCAGCAGCCAAGATAGGGGGCTCGAGCAGTACTTC
D gene: TRBD1
J gene: TRBJ2-7
clone size: .
V gene: TRBV4-2

CDR3 protein: CASSVTGNYGYTF
CDR3 DNA: TGTGCCAGCTCAGTCACAGGGAACTATGGCTACACCTTC
D gene: .
J gene: TRBJ1-2
clone size: .
V gene: TRBV18

CDR3 protein: CASSLALADTDTQYF
CDR3 DNA: TGTGCCAGCAGCTTAGCACTAGCGGACACAGATACGCAGTATTTT
D gene: TRBD2
J gene: TRBJ2-3
clone size: .
V gene: TRBV7-3

CDR3 protein: CASSAGFRGNSNQPQHF
CDR3 DNA: TGCGCCAGCAGTGCCGGCTTCAGGGGGAATAGCAATCAGCCCCAGCATTTT
D gene: TRBD1
J gene: TRBJ1-5
clone size: many
V gene: TRBV10-2

CDR3 protein: CASLSGGEQFF
CDR3 DNA: TGTGCCAGCTTATCGGGAGGGGAGCAGTTCTTC
D gene: TRBD2
J gene: TRBJ2-1
clone size: few
V gene: TRBV6-5

CDR3 protein: CASSFQLAGEGTDTQYF
CDR3 DNA: TGCGCCAGCAGCTTTCAACTAGCGGGAGAAGGGACAGATACGCAGTATTTT
D gene: TRBD2
J gene: TRBJ2-3
clone size: .
V gene: TRBV5-1

CDR3 protein: CASSHPGQGNRETQYF
CDR3 DNA: TGTGCCAGCAGCCACCCGGGACAGGGAAATCGAGAGACCCAGTACTTC
D gene: TRBD1
J gene: TRBJ2-5
clone size: .
V gene: TRBV2

CDR3 protein: CASSSVSRLRVDNQPQHF
CDR3 DNA: TGTGCCAGCAGCTCCGTAAGCCGGCTGAGGGTTGATAATCAGCCCCAGCATTTT
D gene: .
J gene: TRBJ1-5
clone size: .
V gene: TRBV28

CDR3 protein: CASSSRGQSGANVLTF
CDR3 DNA: TGTGCCAGCAGTTCCAGGGGGCAGTCTGGGGCCAACGTCCTGACTTTC
D gene: TRBD1
J gene: TRBJ2-6
clone size: .
V gene: TRBV6-5

CDR3 protein: CASSSEPPGGLADTQYF
CDR3 DNA: TGTGCCAGCAGCTCCGAGCCCCCGGGAGGGCTGGCAGATACGCAGTATTTT
D gene: TRBD2
J gene: TRBJ2-3
clone size: once
V gene: TRBV4-2

CDR3 protein: CASSLSYPVGFYGYTF
CDR3 DNA: TGTGCCAGCAGTTTAAGCTACCCCGTCGGGTTCTATGGCTACACCTTC
D gene: .
J gene: TRBJ1-2
clone size: .
V gene: TRBV28

CDR3 protein: CASREMQGRYGYTF
CDR3 DNA: TGTGCCAGCAGAGAGATGCAGGGACGCTATGGCTACACCTTC
D gene: .
J gene: TRBJ1-2
clone size: .
V gene: TRBV2

CDR3 protein: CASSSSDRVFGYTF
CDR3 DNA: TGTGCCAGCAGCAGCTCGGACAGGGTATTTGGCTACACCTTC
D gene: TRBD1
J gene: TRBJ1-2
clone size: .
V gene: TRBV27

CDR3 protein: CASSPDRGGWGYTF
CDR3 DNA: TGTGCCAGCAGTCCGGACAGGGGAGGATGGGGCTACACCTTC
D gene: TRBD1
J gene: TRBJ1-2
clone size: few
V gene: TRBV6-4

CDR3 protein: CASSLTRDQEAFF
CDR3 DNA: TGTGCCAGCAGCTTAACGAGGGACCAAGAAGCTTTCTTT
D gene: .
J gene: TRBJ1-1
clone size: .
V gene: TRBV7-3

CDR3 protein: CASSQATGHTEAFF
CDR3 DNA: TGCGCCAGCAGCCAAGCTACAGGGCACACTGAAGCTTTCTTT
D gene: .
J gene: TRBJ1-1
clone size: .
V gene: TRBV4-1

CDR3 protein: CASSLRTGPDTQYF
CDR3 DNA: TGCGCCAGCAGCCTAAGGACAGGGCCAGATACGCAGTATTTT
D gene: TRBD1
J gene: TRBJ2-3
clone size: .
V gene: TRBV5-1

CDR3 protein: CASSLNSRGGGGNTIYF
CDR3 DNA: TGCGCCAGCAGCCTGAATTCCCGCGGCGGAGGGGGAAACACCATATATTTT
D gene: .
J gene: TRBJ1-3
clone size: once
V gene: TRBV5-1

CDR3 protein: CASSLRASAYNEQFF
CDR3 DNA: TGTGCCAGCAGCTTAAGGGCCTCTGCCTACAATGAGCAGTTCTTC
D gene: .
J gene: TRBJ2-1
clone size: .
V gene: TRBV7-9

CDR3 protein: CASSGFSYEQYF
CDR3 DNA: TGTGCCAGCAGCGGGTTCTCCTACGAGCAGTACTTC
D gene: .
J gene: TRBJ2-7
clone size: once
V gene: TRBV7-2

CDR3 protein: CASSVTGGGFVTDTQYF
CDR3 DNA: TGTGCCAGCAGCGTGACGGGGGGCGGGTTTGTCACAGATACGCAGTATTTT
D gene: .
J gene: TRBJ2-3
clone size: few
V gene: TRBV9

CDR3 protein: CASSTGSEAFF
CDR3 DNA: TGTGCCAGCAGCACCGGGTCTGAAGCTTTCTTT
D gene: .
J gene: TRBJ1-1
clone size: .
V gene: TRBV21-1

CDR3 protein: CASSEPGTGGSGYTF
CDR3 DNA: TGCGCCAGCAGTGAGCCCGGGACAGGGGGCTCTGGCTACACCTTC
D gene: TRBD1
J gene: TRBJ1-2
clone size: .
V gene: TRBV10-2

CDR3 protein: CASSLVGPGEEQYF
CDR3 DNA: TGCGCCAGCAGCTTGGTAGGCCCGGGGGAAGAGCAGTACTTC
D gene: .
J gene: TRBJ2-7
clone size: few
V gene: TRBV5-1

CDR3 protein: CASRAPGRNTGELFF
CDR3 DNA: TGTGCCAGCAGAGCGCCGGGACGGAACACCGGGGAGCTGTTTTTT
D gene: .
J gene: TRBJ2-2
clone size: .
V gene: TRBV7-2

CDR3 protein: CASSVARGLNTEAFF
CDR3 DNA: TGTGCCAGCAGCGTAGCTCGGGGCTTGAACACTGAAGCTTTCTTT
D gene: .
J gene: TRBJ1-1
clone size: .
V gene: TRBV9

CDR3 protein: CASSYGRPQETQYF
CDR3 DNA: TGTGCCAGCAGTTACGGGAGACCACAAGAGACCCAGTACTTC
D gene: .
J gene: TRBJ2-5
clone size: .
V gene: TRBV2

CDR3 protein: CASSLDGVGTGELFF
CDR3 DNA: TGCGCCAGCAGCTTGGATGGGGTAGGCACCGGGGAGCTGTTTTTT
D gene: .
J gene: TRBJ2-2
clone size: once
V gene: TRBV5-1